In its sample, the clone carrying this TCR beta chain was seen a few times. The CDR3 totals 13 residues. Germline CDR1 is MNHEY and CDR2 is SVGAGI. Trimming removed 2 bases at V and 8 bases at J, with 12 bases between. The data originate from a study of T cell repertoires in cytomegalovirus infection. One entry per CDR3 protein results from TCRdb running MiXCR on the reads. The sample carries roughly 720,000 distinct CDR3 sequences, approximately 40% recorded once. The TCR was taken from a human donor in good health (CMV status not recorded). Some clones in this sample may be carry-over from other donors' samples. The chain has TRBV6-5 and TRBJ1-2, with D possibly TRBD1 on 6 matching bases. The sample consisted of PBMCs. CDR3 sequence reads: CASSYGEGGGYTF. For the CDR3, the DNA is TGTGCCAGCAGTTACGGGGAGGGGGGCGGCTACACCTTC.